This T cell receptor (beta chain) was captured by sequencing in a study of T cell changes during pregnancy in multiple sclerosis. Losses at the gene ends were 2 bases for V and 2 bases for J; bases not matched to a gene: 5. In germline, CDR1 is LGHNA, CDR2 YNFKEQ. The CDR3 contains 16 residues. The repertoire was sequenced with immunoSEQ multiplex PCR; TCRdb's copy has only in-frame clones and lacks some. The table lists fewer than 150,000 clones, 90% to 98% of them singletons. The chain couples TRBV4-2 to TRBJ2-7; 11 nucleotides align to TRBD2. The sequence derives from a female donor with multiple sclerosis, enrolled in a pregnancy study. The material sequenced was peripheral blood, taken after pregnancy. The CDR3 sequence: CASSQTGTSGTYEQYF. In nucleotides, the CDR3 is TGTGCCAGCAGCCAAACCGGGACTAGCGGCACCTACGAGCAGTACTTC.